The source of this TCR beta chain is a study of shared clonotypes between healthy human individuals. Background on the study: CD4 naive and CD4 memory each took three plates per donor, while CD8 naive took two and CD8 memory one. Findings and limits, study-wide: Among the subsets, naive ones generally showed larger estimated richness than memory ones. Some naive CD4 clonotypes, around 4.9%, turned up in common across several donors.

Note on this clone: Antigen: not known.

Here immunoSEQ multiplex PCR was the method, and the copy in TCRdb shows in-frame clones only, minus some. Counted here are around 1,000,000 clones, roughly 80% occurring once; the ten biggest clones make up 0.89%. The sample taken for sequencing was memory CD4+ T cells from PBMCs. Subset defined: CD45RA-negative fraction. This receptor was taken from a man younger than 35 in good health. Some clones in this sample may be carry-over from other donors' samples.

CDR3 protein: CAARGSGELFF. DNA of the CDR3: TGTGCCGCCCGCGGGAGCGGGGAGCTGTTTTTT. This chain connects TRBV10-3 to TRBJ2-2; 7 positions match TRBD2. Germline values: CDR1 ENHRY, CDR2 SYGVKD. V lost 11 bases and J lost 7; bases outside the gene matches: 4. This CDR3 region has 11 residues.